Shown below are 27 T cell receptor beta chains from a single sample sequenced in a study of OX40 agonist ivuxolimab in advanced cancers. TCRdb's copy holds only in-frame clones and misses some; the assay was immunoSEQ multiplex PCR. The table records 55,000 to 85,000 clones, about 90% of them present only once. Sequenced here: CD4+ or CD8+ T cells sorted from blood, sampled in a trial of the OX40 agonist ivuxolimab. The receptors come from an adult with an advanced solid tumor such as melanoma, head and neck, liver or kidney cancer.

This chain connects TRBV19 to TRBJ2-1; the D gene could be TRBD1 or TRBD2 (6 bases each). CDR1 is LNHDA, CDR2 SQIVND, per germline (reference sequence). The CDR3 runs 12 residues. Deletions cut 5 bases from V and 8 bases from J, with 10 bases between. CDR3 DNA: TGTGCCAGTAGTCCGGAGGGGGATGAGCAGTTCTTC. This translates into CASSPEGDEQFF.

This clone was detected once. CDR3 in DNA: TGTGCCAGCCGTCAGGGGATCTACGAGCAGTACTTC. Its translation: CASRQGIYEQYF. The V gene is TRBV5-5, the J gene TRBJ2-7; D may be TRBD1 (6 bases). CDR3 length: 12 residues. V dropped 7 bases and J dropped 3 bases, with 11 bases sitting between them. Germline V gives CDR1 SGHKS, CDR2 YYEKEE (reference sequence).

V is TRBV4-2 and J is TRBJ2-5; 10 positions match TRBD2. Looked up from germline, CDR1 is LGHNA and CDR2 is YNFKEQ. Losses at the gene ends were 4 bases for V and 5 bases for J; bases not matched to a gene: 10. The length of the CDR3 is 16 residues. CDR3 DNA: TGTGCCAGCAGCCGACTCACTAGCGGGATGGGGGAGACCCAGTACTTC. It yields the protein CASSRLTSGMGETQYF.

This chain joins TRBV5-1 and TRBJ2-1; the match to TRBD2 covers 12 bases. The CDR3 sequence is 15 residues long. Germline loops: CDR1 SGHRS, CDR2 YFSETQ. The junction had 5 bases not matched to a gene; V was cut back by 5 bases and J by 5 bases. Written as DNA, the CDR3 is TGCGCCAGCAGATTCGGACTAGCGGGGAACAATGAGCAGTTCTTC. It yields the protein CASRFGLAGNNEQFF.

CDR3 coding DNA: TGTGCCAGCAGACCCGACGGATATCAGCCCCAGCATTTT. Its translation: CASRPDGYQPQHF. This chain connects TRBV6-5 to TRBJ1-5; D call uncertain. Germline loops: CDR1 MNHEY, CDR2 SVGAGI. V was clipped by 6 bases and J by 5 bases, with 11 bases between them. This CDR3 contains 13 residues.

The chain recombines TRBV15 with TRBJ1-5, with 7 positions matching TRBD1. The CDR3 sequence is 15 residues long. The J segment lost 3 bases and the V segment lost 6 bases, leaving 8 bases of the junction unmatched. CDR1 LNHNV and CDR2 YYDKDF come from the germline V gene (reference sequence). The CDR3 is CATRNHRGLNQPQHF. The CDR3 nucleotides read TGTGCCACCAGGAATCACAGGGGCCTCAATCAGCCCCAGCATTTT. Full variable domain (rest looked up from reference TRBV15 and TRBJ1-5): DAMVIQNPRYQVTQFGKPVTLSCSQTLNHNVMYWYQQKSSQAPKLLFHYYDKDFNNEADTPDNFQSRRPNTSFCFLDIRSPGLGDTAMYLCATRNHRGLNQPQHFGDGTRLSIL.

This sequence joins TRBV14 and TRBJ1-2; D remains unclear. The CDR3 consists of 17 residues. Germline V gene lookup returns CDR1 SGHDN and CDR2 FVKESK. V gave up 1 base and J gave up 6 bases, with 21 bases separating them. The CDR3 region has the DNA TGTGCCAGCAGCCAAGCTACGGGAGGGTATAGACTGAATGGCTACACCTTC. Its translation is CASSQATGGYRLNGYTF.

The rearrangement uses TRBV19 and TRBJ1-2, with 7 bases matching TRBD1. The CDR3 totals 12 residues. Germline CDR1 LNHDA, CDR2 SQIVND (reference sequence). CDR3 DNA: TGTGCTTCGGACAGGATTGGCTATGGCTACACCTTC. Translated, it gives CASDRIGYGYTF.

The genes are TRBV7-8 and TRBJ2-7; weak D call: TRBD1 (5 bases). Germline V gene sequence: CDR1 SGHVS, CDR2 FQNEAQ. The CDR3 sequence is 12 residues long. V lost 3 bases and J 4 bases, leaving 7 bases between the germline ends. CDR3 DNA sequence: TGTGCCAGCAGCTTGACAGATTACGAGCAGTACTTC. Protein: CASSLTDYEQYF.

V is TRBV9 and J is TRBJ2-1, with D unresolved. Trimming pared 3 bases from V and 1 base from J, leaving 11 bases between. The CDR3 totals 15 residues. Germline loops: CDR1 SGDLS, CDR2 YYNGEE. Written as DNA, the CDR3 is TGTGCCAGCAGCGCCGGAGATGATTCCTACAATGAGCAGTTCTTC. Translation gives CASSAGDDSYNEQFF.

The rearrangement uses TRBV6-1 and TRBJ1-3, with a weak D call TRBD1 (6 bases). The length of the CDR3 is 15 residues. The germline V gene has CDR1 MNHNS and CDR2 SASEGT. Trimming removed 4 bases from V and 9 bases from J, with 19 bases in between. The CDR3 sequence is CASSGDAGLGGTIYF. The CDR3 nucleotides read TGTGCCAGCAGTGGGGACGCTGGTTTAGGGGGCACCATATATTTT.

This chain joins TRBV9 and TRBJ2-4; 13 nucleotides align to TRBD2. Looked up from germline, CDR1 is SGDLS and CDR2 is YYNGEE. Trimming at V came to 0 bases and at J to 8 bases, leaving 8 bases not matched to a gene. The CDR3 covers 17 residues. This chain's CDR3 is CASSVGTSGSLVDIQYF. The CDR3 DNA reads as TGTGCCAGCAGCGTAGGGACTAGCGGGAGTTTGGTAGACATTCAGTACTTC.

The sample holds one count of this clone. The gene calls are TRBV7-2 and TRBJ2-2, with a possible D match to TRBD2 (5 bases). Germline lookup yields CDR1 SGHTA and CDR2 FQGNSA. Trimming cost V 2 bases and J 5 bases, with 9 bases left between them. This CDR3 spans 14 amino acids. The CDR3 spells CASSLWTGTGELFF. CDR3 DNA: TGTGCCAGCAGCTTATGGACGGGAACCGGGGAGCTGTTTTTT.

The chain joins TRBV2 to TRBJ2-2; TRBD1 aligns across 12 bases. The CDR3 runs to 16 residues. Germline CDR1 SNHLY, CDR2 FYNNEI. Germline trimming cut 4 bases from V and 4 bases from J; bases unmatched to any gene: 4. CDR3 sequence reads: CASSVGQGAVTGELFF. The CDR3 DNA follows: TGTGCCAGCAGTGTGGGACAGGGGGCGGTCACCGGGGAGCTGTTTTTT.

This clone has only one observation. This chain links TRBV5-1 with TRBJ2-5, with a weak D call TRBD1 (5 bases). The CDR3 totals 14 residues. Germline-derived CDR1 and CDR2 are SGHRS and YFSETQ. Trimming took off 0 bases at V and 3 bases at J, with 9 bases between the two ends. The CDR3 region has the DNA TGCGCCAGCAGCTTGGCCTTAGGGGAAGAGACCCAGTACTTC. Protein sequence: CASSLALGEETQYF.

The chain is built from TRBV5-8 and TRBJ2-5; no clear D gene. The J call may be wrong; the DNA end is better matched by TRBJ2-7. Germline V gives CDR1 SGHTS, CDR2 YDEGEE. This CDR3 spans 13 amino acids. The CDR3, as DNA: TGTGCCAGCAGCTTGGTGTTGGGCGGCGAGCAGTACTTC. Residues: CASSLVLGGEQYF.

CDR3 amino acids: CASSSQASSGNTIYF. The CDR3 nucleotides are TGTGCCAGCAGCTCACAGGCCTCCTCTGGAAACACCATATATTTT. J is TRBJ1-3 and V is TRBV7-2; possibly TRBD1 for D (5 bases). Per germline, CDR1 SGHTA and CDR2 FQGNSA. Between the trimmed V and J ends, which lost 4 bases and 0 bases, there was a span of 10 bases. The CDR3 totals 15 residues.

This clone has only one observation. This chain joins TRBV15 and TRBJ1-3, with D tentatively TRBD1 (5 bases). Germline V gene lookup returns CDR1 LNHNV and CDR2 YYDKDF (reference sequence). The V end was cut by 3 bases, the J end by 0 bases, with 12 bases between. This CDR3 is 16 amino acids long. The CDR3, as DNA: TGTGCCACCAGCAGCAACAGGTGGCTCTCTGGAAACACCATATATTTT. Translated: CATSSNRWLSGNTIYF.

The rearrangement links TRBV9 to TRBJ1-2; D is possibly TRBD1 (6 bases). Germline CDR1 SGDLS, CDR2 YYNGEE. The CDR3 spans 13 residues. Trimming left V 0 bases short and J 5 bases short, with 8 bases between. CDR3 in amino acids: CASSVGQAYGYTF. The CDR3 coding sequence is TGTGCCAGCAGCGTAGGACAGGCGTATGGCTACACCTTC.

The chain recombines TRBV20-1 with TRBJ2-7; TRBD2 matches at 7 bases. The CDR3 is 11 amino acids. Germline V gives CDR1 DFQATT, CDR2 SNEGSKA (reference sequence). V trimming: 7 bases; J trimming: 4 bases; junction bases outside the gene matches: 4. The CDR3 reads CSGLAEYEQYF. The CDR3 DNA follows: TGCAGTGGGCTAGCGGAGTACGAGCAGTACTTC.

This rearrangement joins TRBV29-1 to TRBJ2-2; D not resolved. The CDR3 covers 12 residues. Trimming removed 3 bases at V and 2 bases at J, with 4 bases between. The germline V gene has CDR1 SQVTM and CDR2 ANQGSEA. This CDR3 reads CSVDDNTGELFF. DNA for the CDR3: TGCAGCGTTGATGACAACACCGGGGAGCTGTTTTTT.

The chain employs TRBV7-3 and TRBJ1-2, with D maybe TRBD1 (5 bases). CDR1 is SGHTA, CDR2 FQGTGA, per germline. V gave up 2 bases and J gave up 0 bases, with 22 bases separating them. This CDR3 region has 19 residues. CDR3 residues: CASSLEGRTSHLANYGYTF. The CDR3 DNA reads TGTGCCAGCAGCTTAGAAGGCCGGACAAGTCACCTAGCTAACTATGGCTACACCTTC.

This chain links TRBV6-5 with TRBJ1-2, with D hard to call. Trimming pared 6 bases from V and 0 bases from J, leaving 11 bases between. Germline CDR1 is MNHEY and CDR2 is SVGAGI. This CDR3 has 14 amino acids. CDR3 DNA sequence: TGTGCCAGCAGAGCAGGACTGACTAACTATGGCTACACCTTC. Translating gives CASRAGLTNYGYTF.

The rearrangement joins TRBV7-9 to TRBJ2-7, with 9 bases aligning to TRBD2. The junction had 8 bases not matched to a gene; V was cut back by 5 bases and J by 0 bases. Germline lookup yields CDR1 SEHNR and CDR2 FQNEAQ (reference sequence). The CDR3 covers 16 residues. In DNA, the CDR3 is TGTGCCAGCAGCCTTCTAGCGGGAACCAGCTCCTACGAGCAGTACTTC. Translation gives CASSLLAGTSSYEQYF.

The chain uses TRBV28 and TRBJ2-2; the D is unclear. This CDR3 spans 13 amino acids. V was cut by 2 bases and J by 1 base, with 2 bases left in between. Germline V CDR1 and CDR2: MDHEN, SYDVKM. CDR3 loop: CASSLGNTGELFF. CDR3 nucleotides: TGTGCCAGCAGTTTAGGGAACACCGGGGAGCTGTTTTTT.

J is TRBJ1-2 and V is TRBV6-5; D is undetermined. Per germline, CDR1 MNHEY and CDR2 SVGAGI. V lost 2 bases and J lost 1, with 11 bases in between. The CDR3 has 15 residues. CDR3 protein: CASSYGTKINYGYTF. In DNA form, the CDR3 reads TGTGCCAGCAGTTACGGAACAAAAATTAACTATGGCTACACCTTC.

Written as DNA, the CDR3 is TGTGCTAGTGGTTTGGGACATCCGGGGACAGGCTACGAGCAGTACTTC. Translating it yields CASGLGHPGTGYEQYF. The rearrangement joins TRBV12-5 to TRBJ2-7, with 8 bases identical to TRBD1. The V segment lost 1 base and the J segment 3 bases; nucleotides outside the gene matches: 8. The CDR3 length is 16 residues. The germline gives CDR1 LGHNT, CDR2 FRNRAP. Full variable domain (missing parts from reference TRBV12-5 and TRBJ2-7): DARVTQTPRHKVTEMGQEVTMRCQPILGHNTVFWYRQTMMQGLELLAYFRNRAPLDDSGMPKDRFSAEMPDATLATLKIQPSEPRDSAVYFCASGLGHPGTGYEQYFGPGTRLTVT.